The 18 T cell receptor beta chains given below trace back to one sample, sequenced in a study of blood T cell repertoires in COVID-19. Sequencing used immunoSEQ multiplex PCR; TCRdb keeps in-frame clones, though not all of them. The table lists tens of thousands of clones, about 86% of them singletons. The sequenced sample consisted of peripheral blood. The receptors originated from a man aged 35 to 55 with acute or convalescent COVID-19.

Only one count was recorded for this clone. The chain couples TRBV3-1 (or the pseudogene TRBV3-2) to TRBJ2-5, with a tentative D call TRBD2 (6 bases). The CDR3 is 15 amino acids. The germline V gene encodes CDR1 LGHDT and CDR2 YNNKEL (reference sequence). V was pared by 4 bases and J by 1 base, with 13 bases between. The CDR3 bases are TGTGCCAGCAGCCCGTACGCGGGGCCCCAAGAGACCCAGTACTTC. It encodes CASSPYAGPQETQYF.

The V and J genes are TRBV6-5 and TRBJ1-4, with D perhaps matching TRBD1 (5 bases). Germline V gene lookup returns CDR1 MNHEY and CDR2 SVGAGI. The V and J ends lost 6 bases and 10 bases respectively, with 12 bases between them. This CDR3 has 12 amino acids. DNA for the CDR3: TGTGCCAGCAGGATAGGGGTCCTAAAACTGTTTTTT. Translating it yields CASRIGVLKLFF.

This clone was found once. The V call is TRBV18, the J call TRBJ2-7; 8 nucleotides agree with TRBD1. Germline assignment: CDR1 KGHSH and CDR2 LQKENI. The CDR3 has 15 residues. V lost 3 bases and J lost 9; bases outside the gene matches: 13. This CDR3 reads CASSPTGQGSVGQYF. DNA of the CDR3: TGTGCCAGCTCACCGACCGGACAGGGTTCGGTGGGGCAGTACTTC.

The chain is built from TRBV18 and TRBJ2-5; maybe TRBD2 (7 bases). Germline CDR1 reads KGHSH; CDR2 reads LQKENI. The CDR3 consists of 16 residues. Trimming removed 0 bases from V and 6 bases from J, with 17 bases in between. The CDR3, as DNA: TGTGCCAGCTCACCACCGAGTTCGGGGGGCCTTCAGACCCAGTACTTC. Translating it yields CASSPPSSGGLQTQYF.

This chain links TRBV13 with TRBJ1-1; perhaps TRBD1 as D (5 bases). The CDR3 contains 13 residues. Trimming stripped 11 bases from V and 0 bases from J, with 13 bases between. The germline gives CDR1 PRHDT, CDR2 FYEKMQ (reference sequence). The CDR3 DNA follows: TGTGCCTGCGGAAGACAGATGAACACTGAAGCTTTCTTT. The encoded protein is CACGRQMNTEAFF. Based on the CDR3 plus reference TRBV13 and TRBJ1-1, the full variable domain is AAGVIQSPRHLIKEKRETATLKCYPIPRHDTVYWYQQGPGQDPQFLISFYEKMQSDKGSIPDRFSAQQFSDYHSELNMSSLELGDSALYFCACGRQMNTEAFFGQGTRLTVV.

The V and J genes are TRBV30 and TRBJ1-4; D unclear. With 0 bases removed from V and 5 bases from J, the gap between germline ends came to 7 bases. The length of the CDR3 is 13 residues. The V gene's germline CDR1 is GTSNPN and CDR2 SVGIG (reference sequence). The CDR3 sequence: CAWSVGVNEKLFF. Written as DNA, the CDR3 is TGTGCCTGGAGTGTCGGAGTAAATGAAAAACTGTTTTTT.

The CDR3 nucleotides are TGTGCCAGCAGCCTGACTAGCGGGTTCGCAGATACGCAGTATTTT. This sequence encodes CASSLTSGFADTQYF. The chain is built from TRBV7-3 and TRBJ2-3; 10 nucleotides agree with TRBD2. The V and J ends lost 5 bases and 4 bases, in that order; junction bases with no gene match: 6. CDR1 is SGHTA and CDR2 is FQGTGA in the germline V gene. This CDR3 comprises 15 residues.

The chain carries TRBV6-1 and TRBJ2-1; 11 bases line up with TRBD2. The CDR3 contains 16 residues. J was trimmed by 7 bases and V by 3 bases; bases with no gene match: 8. Germline V CDR1 and CDR2: MNHNS, SASEGT. Here the CDR3 reads CASSDYHRLAGNEQFF. For the CDR3, the DNA is TGTGCCAGCAGTGACTATCACAGACTAGCGGGGAATGAGCAGTTCTTC.

V usage is TRBV11-3 and J usage is TRBJ1-2, with 8 bases identical to TRBD1. CDR3 length: 16 amino acids. The junction had 10 bases not matched to a gene; V was cut back by 5 bases and J by 2 bases. The germline V gene has CDR1 SGHNT and CDR2 YENEEA. CDR3 loop: CASSVATGGVNYGYTF. CDR3 coding DNA: TGTGCCAGCAGCGTCGCAACAGGGGGGGTAAACTATGGCTACACCTTC.

Comment on this clone: The sample has other DNA sequences that encode this CDR3 too. This chain connects TRBV18 to TRBJ1-5; perhaps TRBD1 as D (6 bases). With 6 bases removed from V and 4 bases from J, the gap between germline ends came to 10 bases. The CDR3 totals 13 residues. CDR1 KGHSH and CDR2 LQKENI come from the germline V gene. The CDR3 coding sequence is TGTGCCAGCTCCCCAGACAGGAATCAGCCCCAGCATTTT. This sequence encodes CASSPDRNQPQHF.

This clone has just one count. CDR3 loop: CASSESGLEAFF. The CDR3 DNA reads as TGCGCCAGCAGTGAGTCTGGCTTAGAAGCTTTCTTT. The chain has TRBV10-1 and TRBJ1-1; D not certain. V lost 0 bases, J lost 8 bases, and 7 bases lay in between. This CDR3 comprises 12 residues. Germline V CDR1 and CDR2: WNHNN, SYGVQD (reference sequence).

V is TRBV5-4 and J is TRBJ2-2, with D perhaps matching TRBD1 (6 bases). With 4 bases removed from V and 4 bases from J, the gap between germline ends came to 20 bases. Per the germline V gene, CDR1 is SGHNT and CDR2 is YYREEE (reference sequence). The CDR3 sequence is 17 residues long. The CDR3 sequence is CASSTNRVGASTGELFF. CDR3 nucleotide sequence: TGTGCCAGCAGCACTAATCGGGTGGGGGCGAGCACCGGGGAGCTGTTTTTT.

CDR3 in amino acids: CAISDRRDEAFF. CDR3 nucleotide sequence: TGTGCCATCAGTGATAGAAGAGATGAAGCTTTCTTT. The V call is TRBV10-3, the J call TRBJ1-1; no definite D call. Looked up from germline, CDR1 is ENHRY and CDR2 is SYGVKD. The CDR3 loop spans 12 amino acids. The ends were cut back, 3 bases at V and 7 bases at J, with 9 bases in the middle.

The chain joins TRBV18 to TRBJ1-5, with 8 positions matching TRBD1. The CDR3 is made up of 14 amino acids. With 5 bases clipped from V and 1 base from J, the junction kept 1 base outside the gene matches. CDR1 and CDR2 (germline): KGHSH, LQKENI. CDR3 sequence reads: CASSGQGSNQPQHF. The CDR3 DNA sequence: TGTGCCAGCTCAGGACAGGGCAGCAATCAGCCCCAGCATTTT. Looking up the rest from reference TRBV18 and TRBJ1-5 gives the full variable domain: NAGVMQNPRHLVRRRGQEARLRCSPMKGHSHVYWYRQLPEEGLKFMVYLQKENIIDESGMPKERFSAEFPKEGPSILRIQQVVRGDSAAYFCASSGQGSNQPQHFGDGTRLSIL.

The rearrangement uses TRBV27 and TRBJ1-2; 8 nucleotides agree with TRBD1. Germline lookup yields CDR1 MNHEY and CDR2 SMNVEV (reference sequence). V gave up 6 bases and J gave up 8 bases; unmatched junction bases: 8. There are 13 residues in the CDR3. CDR3 protein: CASRTAGQGGYTF. The CDR3 bases are TGTGCCAGCAGGACTGCCGGACAGGGCGGCTACACCTTC.

The chain employs TRBV7-9 and TRBJ1-2; the D is unclear. The CDR3 has 11 residues. CDR1 and CDR2 from the germline V gene are SEHNR and FQNEAQ (reference sequence). V was clipped by 2 bases and J by 5 bases, with 3 bases between them. CDR3 loop: CASSLSYGYTF. CDR3 sequence (DNA): TGTGCCAGCAGCTTATCTTATGGCTACACCTTC.

This rearrangement joins TRBV2 to TRBJ1-5; D not certain. The length of the CDR3 is 16 residues. Trimming removed 6 bases from V and 1 base from J, with 16 bases in between. Germline values: CDR1 SNHLY, CDR2 FYNNEI. CDR3 in amino acids: CASSAGSLLSNQPQHF. The CDR3 DNA reads as TGTGCCAGCAGCGCCGGGTCTCTGTTGAGCAATCAGCCCCAGCATTTT. The full variable domain, completed using reference TRBV2 and TRBJ1-5, is EPEVTQTPSHQVTQMGQEVILRCVPISNHLYFYWYRQILGQKVEFLVSFYNNEISEKSEIFDDQFSVERPDGSNFTLKIRSTKLEDSAMYFCASSAGSLLSNQPQHFGDGTRLSIL.

The chain has TRBV5-1 and TRBJ1-4, with a tentative D call TRBD1 (6 bases). This CDR3 has 14 residues. Trimming shortened V by 4 bases and J by 8 bases, and 15 bases separated the two germline ends. Germline assignment: CDR1 SGHRS and CDR2 YFSETQ. In nucleotides, the CDR3 is TGCGCCAGCAGCACCGGGACATTCGGCGAAAAACTGTTTTTT. The encoded protein is CASSTGTFGEKLFF.